Sequencing of this T cell receptor (beta chain) was carried out in a study of T-cell memory formation after mild COVID-19. TCRdb itself ran the 5' RACE reads through MiXCR, one entry per CDR3 protein. The data contain hundreds of thousands of distinct CDR3 sequences, approximately 23% of them seen just once; the ten biggest clones take up 9.5% to 15%. J was trimmed by 5 bases and V by 3 bases; bases with no gene match: 3. This CDR3 has 13 amino acids. The V gene's germline CDR1 is LGHDT and CDR2 YNNKEL (reference sequence). This TCR was recovered from an adult woman who had mild COVID-19 (a few samples of this study predate the infection). Cell type and time point are not known. The sequencing sample was made of PBMCs or a T cell subset sorted from them (not recorded which). The chain employs TRBV3-1 and TRBJ1-1; 7 bases are shared with TRBD1. The CDR3: CASSQTGRTEAFF. The CDR3 region has the DNA TGTGCCAGCAGCCAGACAGGGAGGACTGAAGCTTTCTTT. Using reference TRBV3-1 and TRBJ1-1 for the parts outside the CDR3, the full variable domain is DTAVSQTPKYLVTQMGNDKSIKCEQNLGHDTMYWYKQDSKKFLKIMFSYNNKELIINETVPNRFSPKSPDKAHLNLHINSLELGDSAVYFCASSQTGRTEAFFGQGTRLTVV.